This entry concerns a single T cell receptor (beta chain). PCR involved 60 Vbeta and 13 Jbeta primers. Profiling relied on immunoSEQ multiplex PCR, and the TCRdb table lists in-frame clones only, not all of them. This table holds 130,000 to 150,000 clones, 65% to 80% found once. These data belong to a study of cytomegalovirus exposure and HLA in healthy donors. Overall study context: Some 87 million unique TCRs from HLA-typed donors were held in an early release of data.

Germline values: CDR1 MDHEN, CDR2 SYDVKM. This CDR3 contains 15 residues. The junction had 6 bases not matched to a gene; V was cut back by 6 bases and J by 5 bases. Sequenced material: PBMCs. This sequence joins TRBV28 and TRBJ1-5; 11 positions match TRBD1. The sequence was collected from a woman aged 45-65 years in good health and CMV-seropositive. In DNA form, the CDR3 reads TGTGCCAGCAGCCTAATGGGACAGGGGGATCAGCCCCAGCATTTT. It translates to CASSLMGQGDQPQHF.